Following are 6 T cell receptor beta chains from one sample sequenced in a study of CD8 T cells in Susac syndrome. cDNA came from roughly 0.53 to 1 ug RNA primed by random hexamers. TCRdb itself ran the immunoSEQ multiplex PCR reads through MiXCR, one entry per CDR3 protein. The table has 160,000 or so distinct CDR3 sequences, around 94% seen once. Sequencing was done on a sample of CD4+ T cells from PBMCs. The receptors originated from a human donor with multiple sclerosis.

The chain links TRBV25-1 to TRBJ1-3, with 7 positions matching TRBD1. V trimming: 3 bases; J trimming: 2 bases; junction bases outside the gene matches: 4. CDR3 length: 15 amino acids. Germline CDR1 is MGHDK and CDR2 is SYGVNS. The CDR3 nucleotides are TGTGCCAGCAGTGAGACAGGGCTAACTGGAAACACCATATATTTT. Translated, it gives CASSETGLTGNTIYF.

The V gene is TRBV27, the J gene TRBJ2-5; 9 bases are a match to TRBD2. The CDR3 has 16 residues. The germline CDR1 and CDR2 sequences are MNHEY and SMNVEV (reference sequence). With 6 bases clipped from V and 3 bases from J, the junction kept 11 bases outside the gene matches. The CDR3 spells CASSPRNRLAEETQYF. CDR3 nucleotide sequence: TGTGCCAGCAGCCCTCGAAACCGACTAGCGGAAGAGACCCAGTACTTC.

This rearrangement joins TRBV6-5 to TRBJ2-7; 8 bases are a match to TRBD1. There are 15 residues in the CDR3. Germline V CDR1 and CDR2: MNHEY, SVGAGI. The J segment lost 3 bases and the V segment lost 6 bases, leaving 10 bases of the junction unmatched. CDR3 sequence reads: CASSLQADRGYEQYF. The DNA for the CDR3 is TGTGCCAGCAGCCTCCAGGCCGACAGGGGCTACGAGCAGTACTTC.

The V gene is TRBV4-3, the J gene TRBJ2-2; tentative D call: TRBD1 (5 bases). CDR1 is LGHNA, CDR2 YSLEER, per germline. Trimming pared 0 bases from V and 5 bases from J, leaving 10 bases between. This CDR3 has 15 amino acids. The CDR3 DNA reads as TGCGCCAGCAGCCAAGATGTAAGGGGAACCGGGGAGCTGTTTTTT. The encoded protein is CASSQDVRGTGELFF.

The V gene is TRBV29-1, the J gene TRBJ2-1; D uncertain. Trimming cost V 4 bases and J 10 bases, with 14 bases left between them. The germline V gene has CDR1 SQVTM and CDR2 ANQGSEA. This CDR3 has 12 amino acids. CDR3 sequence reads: CSVGFSGLEQFF. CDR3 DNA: TGCAGCGTTGGGTTCTCAGGCCTCGAGCAGTTCTTC.

The CDR3 loop is CASSQSGAVEAFF. Written as DNA, the CDR3 is TGTGCCAGCAGCCAATCGGGGGCAGTTGAAGCTTTCTTT. This chain connects TRBV16 to TRBJ1-1; possibly TRBD1 for D (6 bases). The CDR3 has 13 amino acids. The germline V gene has CDR1 KGHSY and CDR2 FQNENV. V shed 0 bases and J shed 7 bases, with 9 bases lying between them.